This TCR beta chain was documented in a study of shared clonotypes between healthy human individuals. Study observations and caveats: Owing to a small donor count, the genetic and exposure-history diversity represented was limited.

Every one of the donors was a Caucasian adult that lived in Nashville, Tennessee. Each unsorted sample relied on roughly 84 million PBMCs as its source of genomic DNA. The table came from immunoSEQ multiplex PCR; TCRdb's copy has only in-frame clones and leaves some out. The sample lists some 470,000 clones; 76% were seen once. V lost 7 bases and J lost 2; bases outside the gene matches: 6. The CDR3 loop spans 14 amino acids. Per the germline V gene, CDR1 is SNHLY and CDR2 is FYNNEI. For this clone: Its antigen is undetermined.

The sequence came from a woman in her 40s in good health. Some clones in this sample may be carry-over from other donors' samples. The V gene is TRBV2, the J gene TRBJ2-7, with 9 bases that match TRBD2. Material: PBMCs. The CDR3 here is CASKKTSGTYEQYF. The CDR3 DNA sequence: TGTGCCAGCAAGAAGACTAGCGGTACCTACGAGCAGTACTTC.